The sequence of this TCR beta chain was determined in a study of T cell responses to AZD1222 COVID-19 vaccine. The protocol was immunoSEQ multiplex PCR, while the TCRdb copy is restricted to in-frame clones and leaves out a portion. The table includes roughly 190,000 clones, 90% to 95% detected once. There are 13 residues in the CDR3. The germline V and J ends were trimmed by 2 bases and 3 bases, with 11 bases remaining between them. The germline gives CDR1 GTSNPN, CDR2 SVGIG (reference sequence). This rearrangement joins TRBV30 to TRBJ2-7; weak D call: TRBD1 (5 bases). The material sequenced was peripheral blood, taken 28 days after the second AZD1222 dose. This TCR was recovered from an adult who received the AZD1222 COVID-19 vaccine. The CDR3 DNA reads as TGTGCCTGGAGTCCGGACATCGACTACGAGCAGTACTTC. It codes for CAWSPDIDYEQYF.